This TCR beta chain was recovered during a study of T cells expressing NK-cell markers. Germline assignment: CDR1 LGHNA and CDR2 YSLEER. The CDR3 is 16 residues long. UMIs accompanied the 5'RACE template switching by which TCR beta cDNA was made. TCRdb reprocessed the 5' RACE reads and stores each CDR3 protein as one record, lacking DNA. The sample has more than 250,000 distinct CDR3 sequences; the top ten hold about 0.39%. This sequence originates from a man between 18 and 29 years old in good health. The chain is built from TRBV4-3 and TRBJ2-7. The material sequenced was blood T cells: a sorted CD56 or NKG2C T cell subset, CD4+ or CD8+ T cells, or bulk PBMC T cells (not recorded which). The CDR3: CASSQDSIRGSYEQYF.